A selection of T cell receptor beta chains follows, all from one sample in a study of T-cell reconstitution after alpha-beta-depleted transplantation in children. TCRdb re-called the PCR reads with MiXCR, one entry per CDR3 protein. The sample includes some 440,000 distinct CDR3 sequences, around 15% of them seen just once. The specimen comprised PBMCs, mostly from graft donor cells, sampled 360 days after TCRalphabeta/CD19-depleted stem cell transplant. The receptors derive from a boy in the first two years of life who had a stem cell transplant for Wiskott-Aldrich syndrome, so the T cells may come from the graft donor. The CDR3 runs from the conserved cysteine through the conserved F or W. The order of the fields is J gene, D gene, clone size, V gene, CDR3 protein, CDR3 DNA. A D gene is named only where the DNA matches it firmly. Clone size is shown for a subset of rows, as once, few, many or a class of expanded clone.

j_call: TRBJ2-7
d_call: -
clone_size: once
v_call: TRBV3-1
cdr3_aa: CASSQEVLSYEQYF
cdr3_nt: TGTGCCAGCAGCCAAGAGGTCCTATCCTACGAGCAGTACTTC

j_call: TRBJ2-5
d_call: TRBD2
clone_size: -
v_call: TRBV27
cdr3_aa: CASSLSGLAGRLQETQYF
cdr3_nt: TGTGCCAGCAGTCTGTCGGGACTAGCGGGGCGGCTCCAAGAGACCCAGTACTTC

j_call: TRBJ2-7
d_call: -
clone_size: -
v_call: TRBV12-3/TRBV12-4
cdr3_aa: CASLWDTAYEQYF
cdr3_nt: TGTGCCAGCTTATGGGACACCGCCTACGAGCAGTACTTC

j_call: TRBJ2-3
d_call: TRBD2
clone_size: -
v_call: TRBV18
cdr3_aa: CASSRTSGSSTDTQYF
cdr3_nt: TGTGCCAGCTCTCGGACTAGCGGATCTAGCACAGATACGCAGTATTTT

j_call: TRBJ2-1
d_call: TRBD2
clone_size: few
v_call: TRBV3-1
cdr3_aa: CASSQMPLAGDEQFF
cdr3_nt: TGTGCCAGCAGCCAAATGCCCCTAGCGGGGGATGAGCAGTTCTTC

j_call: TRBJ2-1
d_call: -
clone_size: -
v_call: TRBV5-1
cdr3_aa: CASSLFYYREQFF
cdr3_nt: TGCGCCAGCAGCTTGTTTTACTACAGGGAGCAGTTCTTC

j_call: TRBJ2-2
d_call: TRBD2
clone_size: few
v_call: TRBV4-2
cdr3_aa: CASSQGAGGGRDGELFF
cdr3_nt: TGTGCCAGCAGCCAGGGAGCGGGGGGGGGTCGGGACGGGGAGCTGTTTTTT

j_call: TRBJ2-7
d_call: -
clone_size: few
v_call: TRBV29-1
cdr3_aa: CSVAGTPSYEQYF
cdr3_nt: TGCAGCGTTGCCGGGACACCTTCCTACGAGCAGTACTTC

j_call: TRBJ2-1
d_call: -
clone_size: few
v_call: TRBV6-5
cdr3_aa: CASSYPPSGHNEQFF
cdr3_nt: TGTGCCAGCAGTTACCCCCCCTCAGGCCACAATGAGCAGTTCTTC

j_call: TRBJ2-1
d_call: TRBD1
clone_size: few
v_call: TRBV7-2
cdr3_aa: CASSYYRGGEQFF
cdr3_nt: TGTGCCAGCAGCTATTACAGGGGCGGTGAGCAGTTCTTC

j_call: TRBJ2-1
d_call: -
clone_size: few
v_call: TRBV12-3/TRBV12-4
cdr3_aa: CASSLGHYGDNEQFF
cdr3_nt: TGTGCCAGCAGTTTAGGCCACTACGGCGACAATGAGCAGTTCTTC

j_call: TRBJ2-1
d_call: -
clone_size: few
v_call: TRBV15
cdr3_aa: CATSFRTLLDEQFF
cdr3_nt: TGTGCCACCAGTTTCCGGACTCTACTAGATGAGCAGTTCTTC

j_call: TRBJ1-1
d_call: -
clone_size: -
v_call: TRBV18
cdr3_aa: CASSPLSSRGYTEAFF
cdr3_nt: TGTGCCAGCTCACCACTGAGCAGTCGGGGATACACTGAAGCTTTCTTT

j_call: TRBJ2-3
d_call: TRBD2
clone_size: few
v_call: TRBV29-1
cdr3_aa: CSATRGGGTDTQYF
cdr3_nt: TGCAGCGCCACGCGGGGGGGCGGCACAGATACGCAGTATTTT

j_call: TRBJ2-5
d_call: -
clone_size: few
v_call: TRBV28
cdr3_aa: CASSFGTGGVYQETQYF
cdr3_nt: TGTGCCAGCAGTTTCGGGACTGGCGGGGTATACCAAGAGACCCAGTACTTC

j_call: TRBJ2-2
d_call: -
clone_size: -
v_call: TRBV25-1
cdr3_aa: CASSDDPLGAAGELFF
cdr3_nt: TGTGCCAGCAGTGATGACCCCCTAGGGGCGGCCGGGGAGCTGTTTTTT

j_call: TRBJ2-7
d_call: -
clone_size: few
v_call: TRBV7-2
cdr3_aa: CASSLGPTGAYEQYF
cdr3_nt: TGTGCCAGCAGCTTAGGTCCGACGGGGGCCTACGAGCAGTACTTC

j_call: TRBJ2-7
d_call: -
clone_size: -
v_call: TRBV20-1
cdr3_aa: CSADKATSNSYEQYF
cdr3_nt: TGCAGTGCGGATAAAGCGACATCTAACTCCTACGAGCAGTACTTC

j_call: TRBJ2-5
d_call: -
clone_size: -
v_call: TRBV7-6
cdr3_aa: CASSFRGVGAQETQYF
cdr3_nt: TGTGCCAGCAGCTTCAGGGGGGTTGGGGCCCAAGAGACCCAGTACTTC

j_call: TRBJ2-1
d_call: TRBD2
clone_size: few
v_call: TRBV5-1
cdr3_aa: CASSLGLAGEGKQFF
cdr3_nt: TGCGCCAGCAGCTTGGGACTAGCGGGAGAGGGGAAGCAGTTCTTC

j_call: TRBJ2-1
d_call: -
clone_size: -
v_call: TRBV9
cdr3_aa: CASSVVARSEQFF
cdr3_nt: TGTGCCAGCAGCGTAGTTGCAAGGTCTGAGCAGTTCTTC

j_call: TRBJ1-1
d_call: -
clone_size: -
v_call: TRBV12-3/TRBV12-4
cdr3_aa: CASSLQGRGNTEAFF
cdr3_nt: TGTGCCAGCAGTTTACAGGGGAGAGGGAACACTGAAGCTTTCTTT

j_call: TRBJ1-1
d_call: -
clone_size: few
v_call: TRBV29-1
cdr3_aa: CSVGRGSEAFF
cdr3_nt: TGCAGCGTTGGTCGGGGATCTGAAGCTTTCTTT

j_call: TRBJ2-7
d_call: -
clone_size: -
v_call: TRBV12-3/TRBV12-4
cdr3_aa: CASSLKGGTYPYEQYF
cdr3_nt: TGTGCCAGCTCCTTAAAGGGGGGGACTTACCCCTACGAGCAGTACTTC

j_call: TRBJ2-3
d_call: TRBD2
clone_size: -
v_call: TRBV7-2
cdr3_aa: CASSPRRLALGTDTQYF
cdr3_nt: TGTGCCAGCAGCCCTCGGAGACTAGCGTTGGGAACAGATACGCAGTATTTT

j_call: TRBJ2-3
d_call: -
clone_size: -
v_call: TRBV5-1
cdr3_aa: CASSLELGRPPDTQYF
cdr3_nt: TGCGCCAGCAGCTTGGAGTTGGGGCGGCCCCCAGATACGCAGTATTTT

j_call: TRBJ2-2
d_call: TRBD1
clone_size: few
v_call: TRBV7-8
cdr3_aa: CASSWDRGRAGELFF
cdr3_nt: TGTGCCAGCAGCTGGGACAGGGGGCGCGCCGGGGAGCTGTTTTTT

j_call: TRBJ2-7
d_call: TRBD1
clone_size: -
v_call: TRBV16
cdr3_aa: CASSRWDRGYQEQYF
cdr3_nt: TGTGCCAGCAGCCGGTGGGACAGGGGTTACCAAGAGCAGTACTTC

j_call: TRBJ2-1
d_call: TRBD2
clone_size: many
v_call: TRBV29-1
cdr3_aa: CSVVGDYYNEQFF
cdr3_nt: TGCAGCGTTGTAGGGGACTACTACAATGAGCAGTTCTTC

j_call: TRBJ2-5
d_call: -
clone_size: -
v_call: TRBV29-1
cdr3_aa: CSTGPLYQETQYF
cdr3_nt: TGCAGTACCGGGCCGCTGTACCAAGAGACCCAGTACTTC

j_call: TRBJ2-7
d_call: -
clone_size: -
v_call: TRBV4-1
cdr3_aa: CASSQRRDAYEQYF
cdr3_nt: TGCGCCAGCAGCCAAAGAAGGGACGCGTACGAGCAGTACTTC

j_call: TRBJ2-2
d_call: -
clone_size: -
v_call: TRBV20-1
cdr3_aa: CSARAGGSGELFF
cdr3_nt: TGCAGTGCTAGAGCGGGGGGCTCCGGGGAGCTGTTTTTT

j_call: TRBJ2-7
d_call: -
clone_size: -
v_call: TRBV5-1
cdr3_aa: CASSPGKESLYEQYF
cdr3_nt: TGCGCCAGCAGCCCGGGGAAGGAATCTCTCTACGAGCAGTACTTC

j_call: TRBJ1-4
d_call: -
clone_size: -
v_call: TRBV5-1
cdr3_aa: CASSSRYMTTNEKLFF
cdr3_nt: TGCGCCAGCAGCTCGCGGTACATGACAACTAATGAAAAACTGTTTTTT

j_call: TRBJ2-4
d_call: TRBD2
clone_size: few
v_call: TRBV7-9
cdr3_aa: CASSSGTSGSLSNIQYF
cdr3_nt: TGTGCCAGCAGCTCGGGGACTAGCGGGAGTCTATCAAACATTCAGTACTTC

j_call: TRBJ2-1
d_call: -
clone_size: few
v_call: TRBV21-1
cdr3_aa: CASSGRTNEQFF
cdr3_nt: TGTGCCAGCAGCGGGAGAACCAATGAGCAGTTCTTC

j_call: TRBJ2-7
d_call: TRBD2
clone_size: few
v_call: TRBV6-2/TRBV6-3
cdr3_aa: CASSYGTSGSVYEQYF
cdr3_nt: TGTGCCAGCAGTTACGGGACTAGCGGGAGCGTGTACGAGCAGTACTTC